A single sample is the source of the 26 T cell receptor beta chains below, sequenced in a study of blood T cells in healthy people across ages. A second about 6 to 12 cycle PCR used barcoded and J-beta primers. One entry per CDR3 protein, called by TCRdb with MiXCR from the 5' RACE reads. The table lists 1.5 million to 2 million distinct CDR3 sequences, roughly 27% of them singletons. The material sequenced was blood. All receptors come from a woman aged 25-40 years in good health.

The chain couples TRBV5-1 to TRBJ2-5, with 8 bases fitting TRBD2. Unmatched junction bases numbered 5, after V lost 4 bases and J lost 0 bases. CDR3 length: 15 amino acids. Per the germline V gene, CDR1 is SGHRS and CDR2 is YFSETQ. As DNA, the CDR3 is TGCGCCAGCAGCCTTAGCGGGACCAACCAAGAGACCCAGTACTTC. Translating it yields CASSLSGTNQETQYF.

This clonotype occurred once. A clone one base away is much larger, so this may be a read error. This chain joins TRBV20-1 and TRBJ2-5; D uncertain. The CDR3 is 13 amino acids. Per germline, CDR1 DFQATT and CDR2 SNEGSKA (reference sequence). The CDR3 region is CNASGPNQETQYF. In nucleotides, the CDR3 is TGCAATGCCTCCGGACCCAACCAAGAGACCCAGTACTTC.

DNA of the CDR3: TGTGCCAGTAGGTTCGACAGGAACTATGGCTACACCTTC. As protein: CASRFDRNYGYTF. V usage is TRBV19 and J usage is TRBJ1-2; D is possibly TRBD1 (6 bases). The CDR3 runs 13 residues. Trimming left V 6 bases short and J 2 bases short, with 10 bases between. Germline V gives CDR1 LNHDA, CDR2 SQIVND (reference sequence). The full variable domain, completed using reference TRBV19 and TRBJ1-2, is DGGITQSPKYLFRKEGQNVTLSCEQNLNHDAMYWYRQDPGQGLRLIYYSQIVNDFQKGDIAEGYSVSREKKESFPLTVTSAQKNPTAFYLCASRFDRNYGYTFGSGTRLTVV.

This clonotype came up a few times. CDR3 amino acids: CASKGGTGNTIYF. CDR3 nucleotides: TGTGCCAGCAAAGGGGGGACTGGAAACACCATATATTTT. The chain is built from TRBV7-2 and TRBJ1-3, with D tentatively TRBD1 (6 bases). V was pared by 7 bases and J by 2 bases, with 9 bases between. Germline-derived CDR1 and CDR2 are SGHTA and FQGNSA. This CDR3 contains 13 residues.

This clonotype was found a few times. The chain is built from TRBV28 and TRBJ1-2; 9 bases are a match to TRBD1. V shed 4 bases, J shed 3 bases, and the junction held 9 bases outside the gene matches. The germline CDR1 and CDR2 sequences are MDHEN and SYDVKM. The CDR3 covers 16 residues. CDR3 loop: CASSSPWTGADYGYTF. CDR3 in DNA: TGTGCCAGCAGTTCTCCCTGGACAGGGGCGGACTATGGCTACACCTTC.

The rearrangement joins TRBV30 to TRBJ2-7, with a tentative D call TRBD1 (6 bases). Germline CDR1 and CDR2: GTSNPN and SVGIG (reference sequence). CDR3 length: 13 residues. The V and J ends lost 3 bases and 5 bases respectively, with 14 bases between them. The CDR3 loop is CAWRPYRDDEQYF. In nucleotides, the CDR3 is TGTGCCTGGAGGCCTTACAGGGACGACGAGCAGTACTTC.

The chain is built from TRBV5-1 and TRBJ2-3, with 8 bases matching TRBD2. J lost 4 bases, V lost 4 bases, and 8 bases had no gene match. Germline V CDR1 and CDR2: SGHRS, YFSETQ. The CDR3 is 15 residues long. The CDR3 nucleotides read TGCGCCAGCAGCCTGGATAGCGGGGCGGCAGATACGCAGTATTTT. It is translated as CASSLDSGAADTQYF.

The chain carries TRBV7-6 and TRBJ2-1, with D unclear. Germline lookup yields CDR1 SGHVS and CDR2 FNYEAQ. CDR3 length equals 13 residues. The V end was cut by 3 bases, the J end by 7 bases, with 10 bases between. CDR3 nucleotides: TGTGCCAGCAGCTTGCAGACTGCAAATGAGCAGTTCTTC. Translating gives CASSLQTANEQFF.

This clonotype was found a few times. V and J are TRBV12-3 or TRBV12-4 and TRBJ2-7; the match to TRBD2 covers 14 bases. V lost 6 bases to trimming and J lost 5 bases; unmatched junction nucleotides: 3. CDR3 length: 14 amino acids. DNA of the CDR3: TGTGCCAGCAGGATGGGACTAGCGGGAGACGAGCAGTACTTC. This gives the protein CASRMGLAGDEQYF.

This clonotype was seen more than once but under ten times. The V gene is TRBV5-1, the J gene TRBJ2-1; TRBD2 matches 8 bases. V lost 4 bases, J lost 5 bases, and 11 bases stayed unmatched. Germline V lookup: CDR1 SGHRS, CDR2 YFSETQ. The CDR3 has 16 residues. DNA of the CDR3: TGCGCCAGCAGCCCGGGGGGGAGCGCGAGACACAATGAGCAGTTCTTC. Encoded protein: CASSPGGSARHNEQFF.

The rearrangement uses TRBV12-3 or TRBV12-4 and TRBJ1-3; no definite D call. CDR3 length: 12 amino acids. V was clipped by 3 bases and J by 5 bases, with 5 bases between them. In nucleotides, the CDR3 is TGTGCCAGCAGTTTTAGGCGAAACACCATATATTTT. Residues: CASSFRRNTIYF.

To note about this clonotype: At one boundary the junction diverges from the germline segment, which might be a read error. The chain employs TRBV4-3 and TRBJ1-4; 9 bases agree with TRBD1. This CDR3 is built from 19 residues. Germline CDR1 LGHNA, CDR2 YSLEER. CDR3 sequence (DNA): TGCGCCCGCAGCCAAGTTCGAGGGACAGGGCATTGGGGTGACGAAAAACTGTTTTTT. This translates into CARSQVRGTGHWGDEKLFF.

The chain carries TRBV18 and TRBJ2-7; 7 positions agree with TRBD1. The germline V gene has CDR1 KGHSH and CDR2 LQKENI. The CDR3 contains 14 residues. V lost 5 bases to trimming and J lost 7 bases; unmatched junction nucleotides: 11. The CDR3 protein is CASSTETGRAEQYF. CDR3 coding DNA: TGTGCCAGCTCAACTGAGACAGGGCGTGCTGAGCAGTACTTC.

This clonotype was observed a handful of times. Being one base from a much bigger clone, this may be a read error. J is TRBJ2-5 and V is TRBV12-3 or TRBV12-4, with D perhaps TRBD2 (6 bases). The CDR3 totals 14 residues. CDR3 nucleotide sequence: TGTGTCAGCAGTCTTCACGGACTACGGGAGACCCAGTACTTC. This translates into CVSSLHGLRETQYF.

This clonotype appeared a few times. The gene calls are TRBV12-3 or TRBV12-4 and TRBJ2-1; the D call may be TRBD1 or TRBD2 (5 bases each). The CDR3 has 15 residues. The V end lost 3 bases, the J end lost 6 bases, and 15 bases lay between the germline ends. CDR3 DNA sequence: TGTGCCAGCAGTTTTCGTCGGGGCGGGTTCAATGAGCAGTTCTTC. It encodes CASSFRRGGFNEQFF.

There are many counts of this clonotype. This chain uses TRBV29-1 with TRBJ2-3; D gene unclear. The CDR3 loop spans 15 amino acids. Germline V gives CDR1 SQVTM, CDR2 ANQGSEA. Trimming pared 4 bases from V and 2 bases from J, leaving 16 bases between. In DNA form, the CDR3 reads TGCAGCGTTGCGACGCAGAACCTAAACACAGATACGCAGTATTTT. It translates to CSVATQNLNTDTQYF.

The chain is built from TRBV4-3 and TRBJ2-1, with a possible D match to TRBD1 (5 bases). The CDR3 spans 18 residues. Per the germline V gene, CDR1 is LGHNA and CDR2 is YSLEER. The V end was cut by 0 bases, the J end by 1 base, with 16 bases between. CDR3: CASSQDATAWDSYNEQFF. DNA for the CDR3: TGCGCCAGCAGCCAAGATGCGACAGCGTGGGATTCCTACAATGAGCAGTTCTTC.

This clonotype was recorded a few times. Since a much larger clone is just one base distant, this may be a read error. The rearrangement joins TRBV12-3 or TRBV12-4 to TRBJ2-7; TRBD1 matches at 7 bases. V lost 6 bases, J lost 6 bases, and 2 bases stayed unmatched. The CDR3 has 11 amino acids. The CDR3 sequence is CASRQGVEQYF. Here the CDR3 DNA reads TGTGCCAGCAGGCAGGGGGTCGAGCAGTACTTC.

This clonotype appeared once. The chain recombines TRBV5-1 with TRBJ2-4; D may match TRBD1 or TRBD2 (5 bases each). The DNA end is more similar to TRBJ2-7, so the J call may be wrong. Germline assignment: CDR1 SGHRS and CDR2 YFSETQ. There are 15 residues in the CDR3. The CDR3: CASSRGRAPGYEQYF. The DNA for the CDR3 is TGCGCCAGCAGTCGGGGCAGGGCTCCTGGTTACGAGCAGTACTTC.

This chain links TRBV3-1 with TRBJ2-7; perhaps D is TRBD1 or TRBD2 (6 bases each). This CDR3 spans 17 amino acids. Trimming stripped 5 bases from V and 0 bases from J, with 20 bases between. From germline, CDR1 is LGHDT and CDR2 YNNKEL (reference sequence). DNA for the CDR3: TGTGCCAGCAGCGGCCCCCGTCGGGGGCTGTTCTCCTACGAGCAGTACTTC. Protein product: CASSGPRRGLFSYEQYF.

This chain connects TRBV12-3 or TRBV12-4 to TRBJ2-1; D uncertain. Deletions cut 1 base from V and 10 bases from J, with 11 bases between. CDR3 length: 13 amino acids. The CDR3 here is CASSLVWPGEQFF. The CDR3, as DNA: TGTGCCAGCAGTTTAGTTTGGCCTGGGGAGCAGTTCTTC.

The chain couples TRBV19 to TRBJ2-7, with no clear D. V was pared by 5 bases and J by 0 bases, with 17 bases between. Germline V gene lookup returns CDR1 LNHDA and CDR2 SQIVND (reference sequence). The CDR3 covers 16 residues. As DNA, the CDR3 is TGTGCCAGTAGTTCGGCGGCGGTTATCAGCTCCTACGAGCAGTACTTC. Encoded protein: CASSSAAVISSYEQYF.

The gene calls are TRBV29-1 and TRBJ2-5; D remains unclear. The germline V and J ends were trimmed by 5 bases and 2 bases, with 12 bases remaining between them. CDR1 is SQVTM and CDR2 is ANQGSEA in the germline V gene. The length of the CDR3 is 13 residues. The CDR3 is CSVRPSPQETQYF. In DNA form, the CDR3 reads TGCAGCGTTCGACCAAGCCCGCAAGAGACCCAGTACTTC.

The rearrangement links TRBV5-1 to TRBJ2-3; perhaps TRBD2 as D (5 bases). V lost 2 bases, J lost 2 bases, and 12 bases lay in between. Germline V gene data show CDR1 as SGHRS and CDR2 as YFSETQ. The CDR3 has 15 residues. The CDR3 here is CASSFEGIFTDTQYF. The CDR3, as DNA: TGCGCCAGCAGCTTCGAGGGCATTTTCACAGATACGCAGTATTTT.

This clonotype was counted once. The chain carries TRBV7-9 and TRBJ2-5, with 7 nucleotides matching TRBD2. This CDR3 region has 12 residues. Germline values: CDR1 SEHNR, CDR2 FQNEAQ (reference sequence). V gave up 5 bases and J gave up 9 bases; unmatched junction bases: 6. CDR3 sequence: CASSREDGAQYF. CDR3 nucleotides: TGTGCCAGCAGCCGGGAGGACGGTGCCCAGTACTTC.

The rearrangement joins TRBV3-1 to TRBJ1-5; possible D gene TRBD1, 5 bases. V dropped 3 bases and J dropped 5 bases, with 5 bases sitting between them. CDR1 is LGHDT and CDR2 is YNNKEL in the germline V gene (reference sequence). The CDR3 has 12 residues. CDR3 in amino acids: CASSQTDQPQHF. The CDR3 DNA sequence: TGTGCCAGCAGCCAGACAGATCAGCCCCAGCATTTT.